This TCR beta chain is drawn from a study of cytomegalovirus exposure and HLA in healthy donors. Study overall: Counted in an early data release were roughly 87 million unique TCRs from HLA-typed donors. Among 398 genotyped donors, about 85% fell in the Caucasian-associated ancestry cluster. Broader study findings: Usually a TCR sequence was rare, but some public TCRs were found in many donors.

A note on this clone: What it recognizes is unknown.

V lost 1 base and J lost 10, with 14 bases in between. The length of the CDR3 is 14 residues. Germline CDR1 is LGHNT and CDR2 is FRNRAP. PCR involved 60 Vbeta and 13 Jbeta primers. TCRdb's table, derived via immunoSEQ multiplex PCR, lists solely in-frame clones and lacks some. The sample contains under 150,000 clones, under 80% of which appear only once. This sequence originates from a male donor in good health and CMV-seronegative. Sequencing was done on a sample of PBMCs. J is TRBJ2-1 and V is TRBV12-5; tentative D call: TRBD2 (6 bases). The CDR3, as DNA: TGTGCTAGTGGTTTGGGCGGGGCGGAGGGGGAGCAGTTCTTC. Translation gives CASGLGGAEGEQFF.